This is a list of T cell receptor beta chains from one sample in a study of radiotherapy plus CTLA-4 blockade in lung cancer. The protocol was immunoSEQ multiplex PCR, while the TCRdb copy is restricted to in-frame clones and leaves out a portion. The sample lists roughly 75,000 clones, 84% occurring once. The sequenced sample was peripheral blood, obtained from a patient treated with radiotherapy plus ipilimumab. Every receptor here comes from a human donor with non-small cell lung cancer who had stable disease on radiotherapy plus ipilimumab. Each CDR3 is given with its conserved first and last residue. The size entry is marked missing in some rows and otherwise reads once, few, many or a size class.

J	length	size	V	CDR3
TRBJ1-1	14	.	TRBV28	CASSVTGRYTEAFF
TRBJ1-2	13	.	TRBV5-4	CASSLLRGFGYTF
TRBJ2-3	15	.	TRBV18	CASSHEGGGLDTQYF
TRBJ1-4	15	.	TRBV27	CASRSPGLDREKLFF
TRBJ2-3	18	.	TRBV7-3	CASSLIPGTSGIIDTQYF
TRBJ2-7	11	.	TRBV20-1	CSARGTSEQYF
TRBJ2-7	13	.	TRBV19	CASSMGHPYEQYF
TRBJ1-1	15	once	TRBV19	CASSIGWGLGAEAFF
TRBJ2-7	16	.	TRBV12-2	CASRLVSKRGDHEQYF
TRBJ1-4	16	.	TRBV4-1	CASSQEGGLSNEKLFF
TRBJ2-5	13	.	TRBV6-5	CASTPTGSETQYF
TRBJ2-3	15	.	TRBV30	CAWSVSGRGADTQYF
TRBJ1-5	17	.	TRBV7-1	CASSMRGWDRGNQPQHF
TRBJ2-7	10	.	TRBV2	CASKSYEQYF
TRBJ1-2	11	.	TRBV28	CASSGSYGYTF
TRBJ2-7	14	.	TRBV27	CASSSGGTLREQYF
TRBJ2-1	11	.	TRBV27	CASSRSSEQFF
TRBJ1-2	12	.	TRBV19	CASSLANYGYTF
TRBJ1-1	12	.	TRBV2	CATGLSNTEAFF
TRBJ1-1	18	.	TRBV7-3	CASSLTARGQIWGTEAFF
TRBJ2-7	14	once	TRBV28	CASGLLAGDHEQYF
TRBJ1-4	20	.	TRBV7-8	CASSLGKARGLAGTNEKLFF
.	15	.	TRBV30	CAGNRYGGATGELFF
TRBJ2-2	17	.	TRBV19	CASSIPPSGGFTGELFF
TRBJ2-1	13	.	TRBV5-8	CASRSGTGNEQFF
TRBJ2-7	15	.	TRBV10-1	CASSDPGQPFYEQYF
TRBJ2-1	16	.	TRBV10-2	CASSDNTGELYNEQFF
TRBJ1-1	14	once	TRBV10-2	CASSLQDVNTEAFF
TRBJ2-5	12	.	TRBV5-6	CASSRQGETQYF
TRBJ2-4	17	.	TRBV18	CASSPLGVSREKNIQYF
TRBJ2-7	15	.	TRBV13	CASSLRASGAYEQYF
TRBJ1-6	12	.	TRBV6-5	CASSTPTEPLHF
TRBJ2-7	13	.	TRBV11-2	CASSLASDYEQYF
TRBJ2-1	13	.	TRBV7-2	CASSLVSGFGQFF
TRBJ1-5	13	.	TRBV7-3	CASSLRANQPQHF
TRBJ2-1	15	few	TRBV6-6	CASRIETSGYNEQFF